This T cell receptor beta chain emerged from a study of cytomegalovirus exposure and HLA in healthy donors. As for this clone: The antigen remains undetermined.

Study-wide points: Further analysis, carried out later, found HLA-associated TCR beta chains more clonally expanded than equally common other chains. The study recorded 150 to 200 TCR beta chains that were cytomegalovirus-associated. Among CMV-associated TCR beta chains, most appeared HLA-restricted in a later analysis.

Germline CDR1 and CDR2: MNHNS and SASEGT. The CDR3 has 14 residues. Trimming took off 8 bases at V and 2 bases at J, with 14 bases between the two ends. Researchers ran the PCR with 60 Vbeta and 13 Jbeta primers. Only in-frame clones appear in the TCRdb table, and some are missing; sequencing was by immunoSEQ multiplex PCR. The sample has 90,000 to 110,000 clones; over 70% are singletons. The origin of this receptor is a male donor in good health and CMV-seronegative. This chain joins TRBV6-1 and TRBJ2-3, with TRBD2 as a possible D gene (5 bases). Source material: PBMCs. DNA of the CDR3: TGTGCCAGCGAGGGCCTAGAAAACACAGATACGCAGTATTTT. Amino acid sequence: CASEGLENTDTQYF.